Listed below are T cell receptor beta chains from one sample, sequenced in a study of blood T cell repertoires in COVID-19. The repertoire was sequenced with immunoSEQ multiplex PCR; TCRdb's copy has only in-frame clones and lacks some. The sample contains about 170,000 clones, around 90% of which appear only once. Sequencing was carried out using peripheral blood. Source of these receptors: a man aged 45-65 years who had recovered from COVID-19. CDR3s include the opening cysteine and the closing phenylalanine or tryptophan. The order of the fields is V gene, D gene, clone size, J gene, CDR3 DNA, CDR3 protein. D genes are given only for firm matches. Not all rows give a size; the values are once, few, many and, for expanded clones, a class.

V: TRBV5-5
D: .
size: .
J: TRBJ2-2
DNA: TGTGCCAGCAGCCACCGGCCTCAGGGGCCAAACACCGGGGAGCTGTTTTTT
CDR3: CASSHRPQGPNTGELFF

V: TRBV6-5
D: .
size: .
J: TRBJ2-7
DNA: TGTGCCAGCAGTTTAGTAGGGGGGGCCTACGAGCAGTACTTC
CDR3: CASSLVGGAYEQYF

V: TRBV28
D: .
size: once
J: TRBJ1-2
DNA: TGTGCCAGCAGACAGGGCTTTTATGGCTACACCTTC
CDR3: CASRQGFYGYTF

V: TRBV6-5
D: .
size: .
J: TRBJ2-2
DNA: TGTGCCAGCACGAGCACCGGGGAGCTGTTTTTT
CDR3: CASTSTGELFF

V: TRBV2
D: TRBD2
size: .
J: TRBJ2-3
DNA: TGTGCCAGCAAGAAGCTAGCGGGAGGGTCCACAGATACGCAGTATTTT
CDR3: CASKKLAGGSTDTQYF

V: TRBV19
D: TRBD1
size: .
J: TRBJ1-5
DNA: TGTGCCAGTAGATCGACAGGGAACCAGCATTTT
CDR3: CASRSTGNQHF

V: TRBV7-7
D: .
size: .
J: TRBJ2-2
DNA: TGTGCCAGCAGCTTAGCGGACAGGAACACCGGGGAGCTGTTTTTT
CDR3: CASSLADRNTGELFF

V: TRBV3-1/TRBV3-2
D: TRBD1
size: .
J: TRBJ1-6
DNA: TGTGCCAGCAGCCAATCGGGGACAGGGGGTTCACCCCTCCACTTT
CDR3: CASSQSGTGGSPLHF

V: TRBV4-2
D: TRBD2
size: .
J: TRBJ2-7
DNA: TGTGCCAGCAGCCAAGAAGAGCGGGGGGCCACCTACGAGCAGTACTTC
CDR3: CASSQEERGATYEQYF

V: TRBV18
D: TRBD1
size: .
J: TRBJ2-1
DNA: TGTGCCAGCTCACAACAGGGACAGGGCACCGATGAGCAGTTCTTC
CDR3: CASSQQGQGTDEQFF

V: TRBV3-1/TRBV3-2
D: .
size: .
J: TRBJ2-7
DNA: TGTGCCAGCAGCCAGGCACGGCAGGGCGAGCAGTACTTC
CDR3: CASSQARQGEQYF

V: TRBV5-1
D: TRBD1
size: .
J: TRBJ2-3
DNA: TGCGCCAGCAGCTTCCCGTTAACAGGGGGCGCAACAGATACGCAGTATTTT
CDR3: CASSFPLTGGATDTQYF

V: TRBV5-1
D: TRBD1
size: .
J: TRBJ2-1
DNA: TGCGCCAGCAGCTTGGGGGACAGGGGGTACAATGAGCAGTTCTTC
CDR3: CASSLGDRGYNEQFF

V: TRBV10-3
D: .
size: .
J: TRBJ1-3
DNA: TGTGCCATCAGGGCCGATACTGGAAACACCATATATTTT
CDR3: CAIRADTGNTIYF

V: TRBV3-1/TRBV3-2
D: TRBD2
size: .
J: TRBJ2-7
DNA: TGTGCCAGCAGCCCTCGGTGGGGGGGCTCCTACGAGCAGTACTTC
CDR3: CASSPRWGGSYEQYF

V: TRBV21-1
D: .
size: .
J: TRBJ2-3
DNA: TGTGCCAGCAGCAAGTACAAATTGGGACTTTGGGAAGCGGGAGGCAGCACAGATACGCAGTATTTT
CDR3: CASSKYKLGLWEAGGSTDTQYF

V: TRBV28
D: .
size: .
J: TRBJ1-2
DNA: TGTGCCAGCAGAGCGGCCCCTAGGGGCTACACCTTC
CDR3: CASRAAPRGYTF

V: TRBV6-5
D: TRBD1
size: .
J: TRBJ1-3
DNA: TGTGCCAGCACTAGGACAGGGGGCCGAGACACCATATATTTT
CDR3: CASTRTGGRDTIYF

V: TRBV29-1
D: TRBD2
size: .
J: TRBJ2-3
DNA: TGCAGCGTTGAACCGGGAGGGATCACAGATACGCAGTATTTT
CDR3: CSVEPGGITDTQYF

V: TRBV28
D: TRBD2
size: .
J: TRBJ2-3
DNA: TGTGCCAGCAGAGGAAGGGGACTAGCGTTCACAGATACGCAGTATTTT
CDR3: CASRGRGLAFTDTQYF

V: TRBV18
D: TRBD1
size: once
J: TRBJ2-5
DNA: TGTGCCAGCTCACAGCTGACAGGGGGCTCTCCAGAGACCCAGTACTTC
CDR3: CASSQLTGGSPETQYF

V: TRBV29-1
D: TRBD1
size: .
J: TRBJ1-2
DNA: TGCAGCGTTTTTACCGGGACAGGGGATGGCTACACCTTC
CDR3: CSVFTGTGDGYTF

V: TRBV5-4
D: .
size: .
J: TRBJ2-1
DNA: TGTGCCAGCAGCTCCCGACTGACCCCCGAGGAGCAGTTCTTC
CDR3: CASSSRLTPEEQFF

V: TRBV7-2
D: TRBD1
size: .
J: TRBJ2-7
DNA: TGTGCCAGCAGTCCAACGGGACAGGGGTCCTACGAGCAGTACTTC
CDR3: CASSPTGQGSYEQYF

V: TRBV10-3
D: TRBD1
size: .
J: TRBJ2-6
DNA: TGTGCCATCAGTGGGACAGGGTCAGGTTCTGGGGCCAACGTCCTGACTTTC
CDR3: CAISGTGSGSGANVLTF

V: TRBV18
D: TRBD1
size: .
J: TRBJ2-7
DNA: TGTGCCAGCTCACCACTTACAGGGGGGGAGCAGTACTTC
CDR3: CASSPLTGGEQYF

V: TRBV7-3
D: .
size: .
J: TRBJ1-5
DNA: TGTGCCAGCAGCTTTCAGGGGACAACGAGCAATCAGCCCCAGCATTTT
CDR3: CASSFQGTTSNQPQHF

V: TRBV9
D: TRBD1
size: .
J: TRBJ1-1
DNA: TGTGCCAGCAGCTCGCAGGGGGCCGACACTGAAGCTTTCTTT
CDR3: CASSSQGADTEAFF

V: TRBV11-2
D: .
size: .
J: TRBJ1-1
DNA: TGTGCCAGCAGCCCACGCGGGGGTGAAGCTTTCTTT
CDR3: CASSPRGGEAFF

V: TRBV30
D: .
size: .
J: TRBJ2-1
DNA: TGTGCCTGGAGAGGAGGGGCGGCCCACAATGAGCAGTTCTTC
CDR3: CAWRGGAAHNEQFF

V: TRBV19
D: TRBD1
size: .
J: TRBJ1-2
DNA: TGTGCCAGTAGTTTCCAGGGGGCGGAGGGCTACACCTTC
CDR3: CASSFQGAEGYTF

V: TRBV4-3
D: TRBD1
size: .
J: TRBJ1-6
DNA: TGCGCCAGCAGCCAAGATACACCGAGACAGGGGGCGAGGAATAATTCACCCCTCCACTTT
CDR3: CASSQDTPRQGARNNSPLHF

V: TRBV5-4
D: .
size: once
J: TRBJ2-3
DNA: TGTGCCAGCAGCTCGGCAGGGGCAGATACGCAGTATTTT
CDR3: CASSSAGADTQYF

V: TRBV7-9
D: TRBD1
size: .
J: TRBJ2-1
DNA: TGTGCCAGCAGCCCCTGGACAGGTAACGATGAGCAGTTCTTC
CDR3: CASSPWTGNDEQFF

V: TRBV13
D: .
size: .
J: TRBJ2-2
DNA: TGTGCCAGCAGCTTACCAAACACCGGGGAGCTGTTTTTT
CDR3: CASSLPNTGELFF

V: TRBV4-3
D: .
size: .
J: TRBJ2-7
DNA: TGCGCCAGCAGCCAAGGGGCTAACACGGGGTACTACGAGCAGTACTTC
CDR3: CASSQGANTGYYEQYF

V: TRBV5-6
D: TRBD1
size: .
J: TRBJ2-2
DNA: TGTGCCAGCAGCCGGGACAGGTTCAACACCGGGGAGCTGTTTTTT
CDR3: CASSRDRFNTGELFF

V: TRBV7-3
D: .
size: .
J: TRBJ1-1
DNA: TGTGCCAGCAGCTTAGGGGAGGGGACTGAAGCTTTCTTT
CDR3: CASSLGEGTEAFF

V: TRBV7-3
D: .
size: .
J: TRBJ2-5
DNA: TGTGCCAGCAGCTTAAGTCCGACTACAGAGACCCAGTACTTC
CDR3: CASSLSPTTETQYF

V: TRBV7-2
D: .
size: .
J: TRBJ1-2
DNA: TGTGCCAGCAGCTCCTTTCGGGAGACTACCTATGGCTACACCTTC
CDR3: CASSSFRETTYGYTF

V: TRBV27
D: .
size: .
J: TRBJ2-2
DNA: TGTGCCAGCAGTTCTTACAGGGCCATTCTTCCCGGGGAGCTGTTTTTT
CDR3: CASSSYRAILPGELFF

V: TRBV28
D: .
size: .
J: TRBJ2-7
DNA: TGTGCCAGCGCAGAGACGACAGGATCCTACGAGCAGTACTTC
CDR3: CASAETTGSYEQYF

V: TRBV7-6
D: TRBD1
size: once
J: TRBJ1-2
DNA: TGTGCCAGCAGCCCGGGACAGGGCTATGGCTACACCTTC
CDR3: CASSPGQGYGYTF

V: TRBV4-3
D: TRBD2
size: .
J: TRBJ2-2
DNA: TGCGCCAGCAGCCTGGGACTAGCCAGTTTTGGGGAGCTGTTTTTT
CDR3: CASSLGLASFGELFF

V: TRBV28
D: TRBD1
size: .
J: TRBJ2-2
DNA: TGTGCCAGCAGTTTATTCCAGGGGGCGGGCGGGGAGCTGTTTTTT
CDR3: CASSLFQGAGGELFF

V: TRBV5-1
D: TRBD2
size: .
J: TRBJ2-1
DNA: TGCGCCAGCAGCTTGGCCGGGACTAGCGGGACTGGGCCTGATGAGCAGTTCTTC
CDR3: CASSLAGTSGTGPDEQFF